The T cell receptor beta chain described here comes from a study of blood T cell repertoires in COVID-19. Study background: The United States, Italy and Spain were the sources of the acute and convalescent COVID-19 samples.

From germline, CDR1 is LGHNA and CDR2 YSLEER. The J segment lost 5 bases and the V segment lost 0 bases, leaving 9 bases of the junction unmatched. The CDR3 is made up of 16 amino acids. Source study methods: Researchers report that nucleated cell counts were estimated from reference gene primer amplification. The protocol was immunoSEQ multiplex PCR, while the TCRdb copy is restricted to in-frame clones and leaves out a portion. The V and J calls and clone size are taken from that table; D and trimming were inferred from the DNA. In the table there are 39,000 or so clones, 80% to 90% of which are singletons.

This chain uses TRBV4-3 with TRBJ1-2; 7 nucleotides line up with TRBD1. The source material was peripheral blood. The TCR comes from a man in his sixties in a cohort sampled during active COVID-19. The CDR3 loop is CASSQDQGGLRYGYTF. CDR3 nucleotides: TGCGCCAGCAGCCAAGATCAGGGGGGTCTGAGGTATGGCTACACCTTC.